Listed below are T cell receptor beta chains from one sample, sequenced in a study of T cells in Graves' hyperthyroidism and ophthalmopathy. Each CDR3 protein is one row after TCRdb ran MiXCR on the multiplex PCR reads. The table has around 340,000 distinct CDR3 sequences, 18% seen once. Material for sequencing was blood. The receptors come from a middle-aged woman with Graves' ophthalmopathy. CDR3s include the opening cysteine and the closing phenylalanine or tryptophan. Each record gives: V gene, J gene, clone size, D gene, CDR3 DNA, CDR3 protein. D genes are given only for firm matches. Clone size, where shown, is once, few, many, or a class for clones that have expanded.

TRBV19	TRBJ1-2	many	TRBD1	TGTGCCAGTAACGGGCAGGGGGCTGACCGGGACACCTTC	CASNGQGADRDTF
TRBV6-5	TRBJ2-7	many	TRBD2	TGTGCCAGCAGTTACGGACTAGCGGGAGTCTACGAGCAGTACTTC	CASSYGLAGVYEQYF
TRBV7-2	TRBJ2-7	many	TRBD2	TGTGCCAGCAGCTTAGCGCTCGGGGGGGCCTACGAGCAGTACTTC	CASSLALGGAYEQYF
TRBV11-3	TRBJ1-1	once	TRBD1	TGTGCCAGCAGCTATCGACAGGGGAGGGCTTTCTTT	CASSYRQGRAFF
TRBV3-1	TRBJ2-7	few	TRBD2	TGTGCCAGCAGCCTGAGGACTAGCGGGAGCTACGAGCAGTACTTC	CASSLRTSGSYEQYF
TRBV7-2	TRBJ2-7	many	NA	TGTGCCAGCAGCCTCGAAACGGGACTCCAGGGCGAGCAGTACTTC	CASSLETGLQGEQYF
TRBV13	TRBJ2-5	many	NA	TGTGCCAGCAGCCACTACCTCCAGGGTCCACAAGAGACCCAGTACTTC	CASSHYLQGPQETQYF
TRBV7-8	TRBJ1-2	many	NA	TGTGCCAGCGGTACTTTTAACTATGGCTACACCTTC	CASGTFNYGYTF
TRBV19	TRBJ1-1	many	NA	TGTGCCAGTAGGCAGGGACGGAAGAACACTGAAGCTTTCTTT	CASRQGRKNTEAFF
TRBV29-1	TRBJ1-1	many	TRBD1	TGCAGCGGTCGGACAGGAATGAACACTGAAGCTTTCTTT	CSGRTGMNTEAFF
TRBV2	TRBJ1-3	NA	NA	TGTGCCAGCCGTGCGGGGGCTACCGGAAACACCATATATTTT	CASRAGATGNTIYF
TRBV7-3	TRBJ2-4	many	NA	TGTGCCAGCAGCTCACCCGACAGGCAAAACATTCAGTACTTC	CASSSPDRQNIQYF
TRBV27	TRBJ2-2	many	TRBD2	TGTGCCAGCAGAAGCCCGGGACTAGTATCCACCGGGGAGCTGTTTTTT	CASRSPGLVSTGELFF
TRBV28	TRBJ2-2	NA	TRBD1	TGTGCCAGCAGTTTATGGGGTTGGACAGGGGAGCGGACCGGGGAGCTGTTTTTT	CASSLWGWTGERTGELFF
TRBV29-1	TRBJ2-7	many	TRBD1	TGCAGCGTGCTGGGGCAGGGGGCCTACGAGCAGTACTTC	CSVLGQGAYEQYF
TRBV28	TRBJ2-7	many	TRBD1	TGTGCCAGCAGTTTCGACTGGGGGACAGGGACCTACGAGCAGTACTTC	CASSFDWGTGTYEQYF
TRBV7-8	TRBJ2-7	many	NA	TGTGCCAGCAGCTTAGTTTTTAGCGGAAGCTCCTACGAGCAGTACTTC	CASSLVFSGSSYEQYF
TRBV14	TRBJ1-1	many	TRBD1	TGTGCCAGCAGCCCCAATACAGGGGGCCCGAACACTGAAGCTTTCTTT	CASSPNTGGPNTEAFF
TRBV6-1	TRBJ2-7	NA	NA	TGTGCCAGCAGTCAAGACCCTTACGAGCAGTACTTC	CASSQDPYEQYF
TRBV7-2	TRBJ2-7	many	TRBD2	TGTGCCAGCAGCTTCGGGACTAGCGGGAGAAGTGAGCAGTACTTC	CASSFGTSGRSEQYF
TRBV12-3/TRBV12-4	TRBJ1-1	many	NA	TGTGCCAGCATAGGAGACAACACTGAAGCTTTCTTT	CASIGDNTEAFF
TRBV6-5	TRBJ1-1	NA	NA	TGTGCCAGCAGTTTTGTGGCTCTTGGTGCAGCTTTCTTT	CASSFVALGAAFF
TRBV12-3/TRBV12-4	TRBJ2-7	NA	TRBD2	TGTGCCAGCAGTTATATTCTAGCGGGTCGATACGAGCAGTACTTC	CASSYILAGRYEQYF
TRBV12-5	TRBJ2-7	many	NA	TGTGCTAGTGGTTTGGTAGGGCTCGAGCAGTACTTC	CASGLVGLEQYF
TRBV9	TRBJ2-2	many	TRBD2	TGTGCCAGCACCGCGGCTAGCGGACGCACCGGGGAGCTGTTTTTT	CASTAASGRTGELFF
TRBV30	TRBJ2-5	few	NA	TGTGCCTGGAGTGTACGACTACAAGAGACCCAGTACTTC	CAWSVRLQETQYF
TRBV6-1	TRBJ2-5	many	NA	TGTGCCAGCAGTGAAGTAGGGGGGGGGGAGGAGACCCAGTACTTC	CASSEVGGGEETQYF
TRBV7-8	TRBJ2-7	few	TRBD2	TGTGCCAGCAGCTTAGTGGGGGGACTAGCGGGGTACGAGCAGTACTTC	CASSLVGGLAGYEQYF
TRBV11-1	TRBJ2-5	many	NA	TGTGCCAGCAGCTTAGGCCTATCGGTATTGCAAGAAGAGACCCAGTACTTC	CASSLGLSVLQEETQYF
TRBV27	TRBJ1-6	NA	NA	TGTGCCAGCAGTTTTTACGGGGTCAGCTATAATTCACCCCTCCACTTT	CASSFYGVSYNSPLHF
TRBV18	TRBJ1-1	few	TRBD1	TGTGCCAGCTCACCTCTATCACAGGGGGATATGAACACTGAAGCTTTCTTT	CASSPLSQGDMNTEAFF
TRBV12-3/TRBV12-4	TRBJ2-5	NA	TRBD2	TGTGCCAGCAGTATCGGACTAGCGGGAGGAGAGACCCAGTACTTC	CASSIGLAGGETQYF
TRBV7-3	TRBJ2-7	NA	NA	TGTGCCAGCAGCTTAATAGCCGGCCCCCCAACCTACGAGCAGTACTTC	CASSLIAGPPTYEQYF
TRBV29-1	TRBJ2-7	NA	TRBD2	TGCAGCGTCATGGCTTCCACGGGGGGCGAGCAGTACTTC	CSVMASTGGEQYF
TRBV6-2/TRBV6-3	TRBJ1-1	many	NA	TGTGCCAGCAGTTACTTGAGGGGCACTGAAGCTTTCTTT	CASSYLRGTEAFF
TRBV28	TRBJ1-1	many	NA	TGTGCCAGCAAGACCAAGAACACTGAAGCTTTCTTT	CASKTKNTEAFF
TRBV25-1	TRBJ2-5	many	NA	TGTGCCAGCAGTGAATTGGGAGGAGGGACCCAAGAGACCCAGTACTTC	CASSELGGGTQETQYF
TRBV15	TRBJ2-3	many	TRBD2	TGTGCCACCAGCACCTCCCGCACTAGCGGCTCCACAGATACGCAGTATTTT	CATSTSRTSGSTDTQYF
TRBV28	TRBJ1-2	many	TRBD1	TGTGCCAGCAGTTCTACAGGGGTGGGTAACTATGGCTACACCTTC	CASSSTGVGNYGYTF
TRBV27	TRBJ2-2	many	NA	TGTGCCAGCAGTCCCCGAGGCAGGGCTGGGGAGCTGTTTTTT	CASSPRGRAGELFF
TRBV12-3/TRBV12-4	TRBJ2-7	many	TRBD2	TGTGCCAGCAGTTTTGGGCTTGGGGCGGGAGGGTACGAGCAGTACTTC	CASSFGLGAGGYEQYF
TRBV12-3/TRBV12-4	TRBJ2-7	many	TRBD1	TGTGCCAGCAGTTTCACGGACAGGGACTCCTACGAGCAGTACTTC	CASSFTDRDSYEQYF
TRBV6-2/TRBV6-3	TRBJ2-7	few	NA	TGTGCCAGCAGCCTCCCGCAGGGCCGCTTGGAGCAGTACTTC	CASSLPQGRLEQYF
TRBV28	TRBJ2-5	NA	TRBD2	TGTGCCAGCAGCTTACCGGGACTAGCGGGAGTGAAGACCCAGTACTTC	CASSLPGLAGVKTQYF
TRBV6-5	TRBJ1-5	many	NA	TGTGCCAGCAGTTCCCAGGGCGCGGATCAGCCCCAGCATTTT	CASSSQGADQPQHF
TRBV29-1	TRBJ2-5	many	NA	TGCAGCGTTGTAAGAGTGCAAGTTACAAAGGAGACCCAGTACTTC	CSVVRVQVTKETQYF
TRBV10-3	TRBJ2-2	many	TRBD2	TGTGCCGCTGAGCGGGAGGGGGCGTCCGGGGAGCTGTTTTTT	CAAEREGASGELFF